Below are 25 T cell receptor beta chains sequenced from a single sample in a study of shared clonotypes between healthy human individuals. TCRdb's copy holds only in-frame clones and misses some; the assay was immunoSEQ multiplex PCR. Seen here are about 2.2 million clones, 90% to 95% observed once, and the top ten hold more than 1.5%. CD45RO-negative, CCR7-selected cells formed the naive CD8 fraction, which excluded terminally differentiated effector memory CD45RA+ cells. Material: naive CD8+ T cells from PBMCs. These receptors originate from a young man in good health. Some clones in this sample may be carry-over from other donors' samples.

The gene calls are TRBV5-1 and TRBJ2-7; the D gene could be TRBD1 or TRBD2 (5 bases each). From germline, CDR1 is SGHRS and CDR2 YFSETQ. The V gene lost 3 bases and the J gene lost 3 bases, with 10 bases spanning the gap. The CDR3 has 13 residues. The CDR3 DNA is TGCGCCAGCAGCTGGGGACCCGACTACGAGCAGTACTTC. Its protein is CASSWGPDYEQYF.

Remarks on this clone: Other nucleotide sequences from this sample produce the same CDR3. As DNA, the CDR3 is TGTGCCAGCAGTTTAACAGGGGTTCGCTACGAGCAGTACTTC. Its protein is CASSLTGVRYEQYF. This chain connects TRBV27 to TRBJ2-7; 7 bases map to TRBD1. Germline V gives CDR1 MNHEY, CDR2 SMNVEV (reference sequence). V dropped 2 bases and J dropped 3; count of bases not matched to a gene: 4. The CDR3 loop spans 14 amino acids.

This clone has more than one count but fewer than ten. This chain links TRBV7-9 with TRBJ1-1; D gene unclear. Looked up from germline, CDR1 is SEHNR and CDR2 is FQNEAQ (reference sequence). The CDR3 contains 15 residues. Trimming removed 5 bases from V and 1 base from J, with 14 bases in between. The CDR3 region is CASSPLDEPNTEAFF. CDR3 bases: TGTGCCAGCAGCCCCCTTGACGAGCCGAACACTGAAGCTTTCTTT.

The chain couples TRBV10-2 to TRBJ2-6, with D tentatively TRBD1 (5 bases). The germline gives CDR1 WSHSY, CDR2 SAAADI. The CDR3 sequence is 16 residues long. V was pared by 1 base and J by 0 bases, with 7 bases between. The CDR3 here is CASSEWGLSGANVLTF. CDR3 DNA sequence: TGCGCCAGCAGTGAGTGGGGCCTCTCTGGGGCCAACGTCCTGACTTTC.

The rearrangement links TRBV9 to TRBJ2-3; TRBD1 agrees at 9 bases. Trimming removed 2 bases from V and 1 base from J; junction bases left unmatched: 8. This CDR3 is 17 amino acids long. Germline assignment: CDR1 SGDLS and CDR2 YYNGEE. CDR3 nucleotides: TGTGCCAGCAGCGTTACAGGGGGCGGATTAGGCACAGATACGCAGTATTTT. The encoded protein is CASSVTGGGLGTDTQYF.

This rearrangement joins TRBV29-1 to TRBJ1-1; maybe TRBD1 (5 bases). The CDR3 length is 11 residues. Trimming cost V 4 bases and J 6 bases, with 9 bases left between them. The V gene's germline CDR1 is SQVTM and CDR2 ANQGSEA. This CDR3 reads CSVVEGPEAFF. The CDR3 coding sequence is TGCAGCGTTGTAGAGGGACCTGAAGCTTTCTTT.

The chain links TRBV27 to TRBJ2-3; D is perhaps TRBD1 or TRBD2 (5 bases each). Trimming shortened V by 6 bases and J by 0 bases, and 16 bases separated the two germline ends. CDR1 and CDR2 from the germline V gene are MNHEY and SMNVEV (reference sequence). This CDR3 has 16 residues. Here the CDR3 DNA reads TGTGCCAGCAGGAAGGGACCGCCAACTAGCACAGATACGCAGTATTTT. Translation: CASRKGPPTSTDTQYF.

The chain couples TRBV7-7 to TRBJ2-2; D is perhaps TRBD2 (5 bases). The CDR3 contains 18 residues. Germline CDR1 reads SSHAT; CDR2 reads FNYEAQ (reference sequence). With 2 bases removed from V and 6 bases from J, the gap between germline ends came to 22 bases. The CDR3 is CASSLWSLRESISGELFF. The DNA for the CDR3 is TGTGCCAGCAGCTTATGGTCTCTAAGGGAGTCTATCTCCGGGGAGCTGTTTTTT.

V is TRBV4-1 and J is TRBJ2-1; D is uncertain. The V gene's germline CDR1 is MGHRA and CDR2 YSYEKL. Trimming removed 3 bases at V and 8 bases at J, with 20 bases between. The CDR3 runs 16 residues. This CDR3 reads CASSHPPTVVNDEQFF. DNA for the CDR3: TGCGCCAGCAGCCACCCCCCGACTGTAGTGAATGATGAGCAGTTCTTC.

This clone was seen just once. The rearrangement joins TRBV29-1 to TRBJ2-1; TRBD2 aligns across 10 bases. Losses at the gene ends were 7 bases for V and 5 bases for J; bases not matched to a gene: 8. CDR3 length: 14 residues. Germline loops: CDR1 SQVTM, CDR2 ANQGSEA. The CDR3 loop reads CSALSGRANNEQFF. In DNA form, the CDR3 reads TGCAGCGCCCTAAGCGGGAGGGCCAACAATGAGCAGTTCTTC.

The V call is TRBV28, the J call TRBJ2-1; D gene uncertain. Germline-derived CDR1 and CDR2 are MDHEN and SYDVKM. V lost 4 bases and J lost 4, with 17 bases in between. This CDR3 has 16 amino acids. The CDR3 nucleotides read TGTGCCAGCAGTTCGCCCCGAACTGACTTTTACAATGAGCAGTTCTTC. Its protein is CASSSPRTDFYNEQFF.

V and J are TRBV5-5 and TRBJ1-5; D unclear. In germline, CDR1 is SGHKS, CDR2 YYEKEE (reference sequence). V lost 0 bases and J 0 bases, leaving 13 bases between the germline ends. The CDR3 extends over 17 amino acids. The CDR3 nucleotides are TGTGCCAGCAGCTTGGAGGTCAGCCTTTTTAGCAATCAGCCCCAGCATTTT. This gives the protein CASSLEVSLFSNQPQHF. Using reference TRBV5-5 and TRBJ1-5 for the parts outside the CDR3, the full variable domain is DAGVTQSPTHLIKTRGQQVTLRCSPISGHKSVSWYQQVLGQGPQFIFQYYEKEERGRGNFPDRFSARQFPNYSSELNVNALLLGDSALYLCASSLEVSLFSNQPQHFGDGTRLSIL.

As for this clone: This same CDR3 is encoded by further DNA sequences in the sample. The rearrangement joins TRBV9 to TRBJ2-3; D might be TRBD2 (6 bases). Per germline, CDR1 SGDLS and CDR2 YYNGEE. The CDR3 is 14 residues long. Trimming shortened V by 2 bases and J by 4 bases, and 11 bases separated the two germline ends. The CDR3 sequence: CASSVGGGADTQYF. The CDR3 DNA follows: TGTGCCAGCAGCGTGGGCGGAGGGGCAGATACGCAGTATTTT.

For the CDR3, the DNA is TGTGCCAGCAGGCGTATAGCGGCTAGCTCCTACAATGAGCAGTTCTTC. Translated, it gives CASRRIAASSYNEQFF. The chain employs TRBV7-8 and TRBJ2-1; possible D gene TRBD2, 6 bases. The CDR3 contains 16 residues. V was shortened by 6 bases and J by 0 bases, with 15 bases between the two germline ends. Germline CDR1 SGHVS, CDR2 FQNEAQ. Looking up the rest from reference TRBV7-8 and TRBJ2-1 gives the full variable domain: GAGVSQSPRYKVAKRGQDVALRCDPISGHVSLFWYQQALGQGPEFLTYFQNEAQLDKSGLPSDRFFAERPEGSVSTLKIQRTQQEDSAVYLCASRRIAASSYNEQFFGPGTRLTVL.

V gene TRBV6-4 combines with J gene TRBJ1-5; unclear D gene. Trimming shortened V by 8 bases and J by 3 bases, and 11 bases separated the two germline ends. The CDR3 is 13 amino acids. Germline V lookup: CDR1 MRHNA, CDR2 SNTAGT. The CDR3 sequence: CASGPGLNQPQHF. DNA for the CDR3: TGTGCCAGCGGACCGGGCCTCAATCAGCCCCAGCATTTT.

The rearrangement joins TRBV7-8 to TRBJ2-7, with 7 bases that match TRBD1. The junction had 4 bases not matched to a gene; V was cut back by 5 bases and J by 3 bases. The germline V gene has CDR1 SGHVS and CDR2 FQNEAQ. The CDR3 has 13 residues. CDR3: CASSLGQLYEQYF. The CDR3 DNA follows: TGTGCCAGCAGCCTGGGACAGCTCTACGAGCAGTACTTC.

V is TRBV30 and J is TRBJ2-3, with TRBD1 matching over 10 bases. The germline CDR1 and CDR2 sequences are GTSNPN and SVGIG (reference sequence). The length of the CDR3 is 13 residues. With V trimmed by 5 bases and J by 8 bases, 7 bases remained unmatched. The DNA for the CDR3 is TGTGCCTGGTTGACAGGGGGCGTGGGTACGCAGTATTTT. It specifies CAWLTGGVGTQYF.

V is TRBV19 and J is TRBJ2-6; possibly TRBD1 for D (6 bases). V dropped 7 bases and J dropped 1 base, with 11 bases sitting between them. CDR3 length: 15 amino acids. Germline CDR1 and CDR2: LNHDA and SQIVND (reference sequence). CDR3: CASTDDRSGANVLTF. The DNA of the CDR3 is TGTGCCAGTACTGACGACAGGTCTGGGGCCAACGTCCTGACTTTC.

This sequence joins TRBV13 and TRBJ2-5; D is possibly TRBD2 (5 bases). The CDR3 sequence is 14 residues long. Germline V gives CDR1 PRHDT, CDR2 FYEKMQ (reference sequence). The V and J ends lost 5 bases and 2 bases respectively, with 12 bases between them. Written as DNA, the CDR3 is TGTGCCAGCAGCCCCTGGACTGAACAAGAGACCCAGTACTTC. This translates into CASSPWTEQETQYF.

This rearrangement joins TRBV28 to TRBJ1-5; D not certain. Germline loops: CDR1 MDHEN, CDR2 SYDVKM. The CDR3 contains 12 residues. CDR3 residues: CVAGYSNQPQHF. The CDR3 DNA follows: TGTGTGGCGGGATATAGCAATCAGCCCCAGCATTTT.

In its sample, this clone was seen once. This chain uses TRBV28 with TRBJ2-3; D might be TRBD1 (5 bases). Germline V gives CDR1 MDHEN, CDR2 SYDVKM. With 3 bases removed from V and 6 bases from J, the gap between germline ends came to 16 bases. The length of the CDR3 is 15 residues. The CDR3 here is CASSFPQGYADTQYF. CDR3 bases: TGTGCCAGCAGTTTTCCCCAGGGTTATGCCGATACGCAGTATTTT.

The chain carries TRBV6-5 and TRBJ1-1; no definite D call. V lost 0 bases and J 5 bases, leaving 7 bases between the germline ends. CDR3 length: 13 amino acids. The V gene's germline CDR1 is MNHEY and CDR2 SVGAGI. The CDR3 loop is CASSYSMSTEAFF. The CDR3 bases are TGTGCCAGCAGTTACTCGATGAGTACTGAAGCTTTCTTT.

This chain connects TRBV25-1 to TRBJ1-2; TRBD1 matches 9 bases. From germline, CDR1 is MGHDK and CDR2 SYGVNS. There are 15 residues in the CDR3. The V segment lost 4 bases and the J segment 6 bases; nucleotides outside the gene matches: 9. The CDR3 here is CASSVKAGQGDGYTF. DNA of the CDR3: TGTGCCAGCAGTGTCAAAGCGGGACAGGGTGATGGCTACACCTTC.

The chain carries TRBV28 and TRBJ2-2, with D hard to call. Germline-derived CDR1 and CDR2 are MDHEN and SYDVKM. V dropped 3 bases and J dropped 0 bases, with 17 bases sitting between them. The CDR3 is 18 residues long. This chain's CDR3 is CASSFPMAYLTNTGELFF. For the CDR3, the DNA is TGTGCCAGCAGTTTCCCAATGGCGTACCTAACGAACACCGGGGAGCTGTTTTTT.

The rearrangement links TRBV7-9 to TRBJ1-1; D not certain. The length of the CDR3 is 11 residues. The V gene lost 1 base and the J gene lost 12 bases, with 9 bases spanning the gap. Germline V gene lookup returns CDR1 SEHNR and CDR2 FQNEAQ (reference sequence). CDR3 DNA sequence: TGTGCCAGCAGCTTAGATTTTAGGTCTTTCTTT. This codes for CASSLDFRSFF.